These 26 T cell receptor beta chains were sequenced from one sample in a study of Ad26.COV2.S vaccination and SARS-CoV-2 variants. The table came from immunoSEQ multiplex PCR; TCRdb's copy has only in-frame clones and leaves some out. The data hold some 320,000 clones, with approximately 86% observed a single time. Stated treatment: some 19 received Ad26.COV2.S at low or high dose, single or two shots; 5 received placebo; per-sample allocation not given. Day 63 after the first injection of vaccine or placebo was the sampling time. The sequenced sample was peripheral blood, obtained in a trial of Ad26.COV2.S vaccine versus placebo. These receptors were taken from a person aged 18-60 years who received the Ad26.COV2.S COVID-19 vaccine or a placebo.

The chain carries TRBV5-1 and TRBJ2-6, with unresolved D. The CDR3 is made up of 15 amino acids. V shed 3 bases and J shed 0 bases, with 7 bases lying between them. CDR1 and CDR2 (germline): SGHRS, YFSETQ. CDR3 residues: CASSSSPSGANVLTF. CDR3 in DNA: TGCGCCAGCAGCTCCTCCCCCTCTGGGGCCAACGTCCTGACTTTC.

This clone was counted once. CDR3 region: CSAGTGYGVGYTF. The DNA for the CDR3 is TGCAGCGCCGGGACAGGGTACGGCGTTGGCTACACCTTC. The rearrangement uses TRBV29-1 and TRBJ1-2; 9 bases agree with TRBD1. The CDR3 is 13 residues long. After removal of 7 bases from V and 7 bases from J, the junction contained 10 bases not matched to a gene. Germline CDR1 is SQVTM and CDR2 is ANQGSEA.

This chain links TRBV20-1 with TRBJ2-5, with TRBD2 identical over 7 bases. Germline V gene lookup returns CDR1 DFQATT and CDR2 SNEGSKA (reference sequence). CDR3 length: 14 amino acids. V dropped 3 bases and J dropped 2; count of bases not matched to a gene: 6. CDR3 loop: CSASSREGQETQYF. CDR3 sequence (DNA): TGCAGTGCTAGTTCCAGGGAGGGGCAAGAGACCCAGTACTTC.

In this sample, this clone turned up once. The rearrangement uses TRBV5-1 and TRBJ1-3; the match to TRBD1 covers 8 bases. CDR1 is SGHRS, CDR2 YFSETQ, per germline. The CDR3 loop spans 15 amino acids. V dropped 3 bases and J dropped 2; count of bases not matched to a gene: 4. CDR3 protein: CASSSGQGTGNTIYF. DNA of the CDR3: TGCGCCAGCAGCTCCGGACAGGGTACTGGAAACACCATATATTTT.

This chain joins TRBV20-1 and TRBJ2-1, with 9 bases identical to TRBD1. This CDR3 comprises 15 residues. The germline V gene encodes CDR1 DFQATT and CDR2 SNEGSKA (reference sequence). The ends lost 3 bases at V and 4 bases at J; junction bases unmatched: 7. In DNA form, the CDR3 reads TGCAGTGCTAGTGATCCGGGACAGGGATACAATGAGCAGTTCTTC. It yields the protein CSASDPGQGYNEQFF.

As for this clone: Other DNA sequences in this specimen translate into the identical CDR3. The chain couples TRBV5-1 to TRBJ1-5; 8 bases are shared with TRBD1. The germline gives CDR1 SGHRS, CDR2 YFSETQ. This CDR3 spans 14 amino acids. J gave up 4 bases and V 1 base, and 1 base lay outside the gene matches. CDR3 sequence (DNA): TGCGCCAGCAGCTTGACAGGGGGGAATCAGCCCCAGCATTTT. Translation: CASSLTGGNQPQHF.

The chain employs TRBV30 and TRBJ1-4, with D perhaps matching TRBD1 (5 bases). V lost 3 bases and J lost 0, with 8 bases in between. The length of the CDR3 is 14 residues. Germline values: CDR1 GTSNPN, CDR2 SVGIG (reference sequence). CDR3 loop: CAWRLGPTNEKLFF. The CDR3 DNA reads TGTGCCTGGAGGCTGGGACCAACTAATGAAAAACTGTTTTTT.

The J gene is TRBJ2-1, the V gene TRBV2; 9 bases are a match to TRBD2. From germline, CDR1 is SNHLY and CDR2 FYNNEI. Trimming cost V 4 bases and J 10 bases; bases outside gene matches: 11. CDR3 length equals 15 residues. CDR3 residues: CASSAPSGAVGEQFF. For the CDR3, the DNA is TGTGCCAGCAGTGCTCCTAGCGGGGCTGTCGGCGAGCAGTTCTTC.

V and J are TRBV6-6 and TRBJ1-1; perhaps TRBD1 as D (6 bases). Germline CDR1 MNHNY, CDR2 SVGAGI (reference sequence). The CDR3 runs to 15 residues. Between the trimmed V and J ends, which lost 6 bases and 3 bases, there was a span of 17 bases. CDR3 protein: CASSPQNRADTEAFF. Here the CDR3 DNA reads TGTGCCAGCAGCCCACAGAACAGGGCGGACACTGAAGCTTTCTTT.

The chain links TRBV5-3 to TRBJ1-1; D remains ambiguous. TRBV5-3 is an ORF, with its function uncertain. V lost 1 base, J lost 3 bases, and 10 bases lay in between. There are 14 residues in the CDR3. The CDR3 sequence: CARSLCDTDTEAFF. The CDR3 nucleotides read TGTGCCAGAAGCTTGTGTGACACGGACACTGAAGCTTTCTTT.

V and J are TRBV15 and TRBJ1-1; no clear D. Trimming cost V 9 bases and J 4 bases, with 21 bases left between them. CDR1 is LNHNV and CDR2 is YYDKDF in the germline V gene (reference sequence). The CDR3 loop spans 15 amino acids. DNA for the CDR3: TGTGCCACAGGCCGGTACGGGTCCCCGGGCACTGAAGCTTTCTTT. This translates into CATGRYGSPGTEAFF.

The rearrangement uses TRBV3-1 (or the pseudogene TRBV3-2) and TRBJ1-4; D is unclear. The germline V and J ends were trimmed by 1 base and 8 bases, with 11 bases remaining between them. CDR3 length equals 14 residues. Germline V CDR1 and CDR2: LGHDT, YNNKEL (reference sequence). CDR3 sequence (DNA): TGTGCCAGCAGCCAAGTGGACCCGAACGAAAAACTGTTTTTT. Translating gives CASSQVDPNEKLFF.

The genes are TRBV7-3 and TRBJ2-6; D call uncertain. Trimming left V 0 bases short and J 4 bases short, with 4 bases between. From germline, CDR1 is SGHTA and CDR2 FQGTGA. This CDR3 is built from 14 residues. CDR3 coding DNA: TGTGCCAGCAGCTTAACGCCCGGGGCCAACGTCCTGACTTTC. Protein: CASSLTPGANVLTF.

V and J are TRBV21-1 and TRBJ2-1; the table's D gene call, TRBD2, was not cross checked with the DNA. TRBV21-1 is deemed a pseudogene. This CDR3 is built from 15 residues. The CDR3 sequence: CASTPMNSPTREQFF. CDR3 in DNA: TGTGCCAGCACCCCCATGAATTCCCCGACTCGTGAGCAGTTCTTC.

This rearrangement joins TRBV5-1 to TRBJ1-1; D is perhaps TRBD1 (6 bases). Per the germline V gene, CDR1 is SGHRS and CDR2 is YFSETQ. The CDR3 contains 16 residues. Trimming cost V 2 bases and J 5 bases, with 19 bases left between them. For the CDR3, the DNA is TGCGCCAGCAGCTTTAGTAGTCGGCAGGGGAAGACTGAAGCTTTCTTT. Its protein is CASSFSSRQGKTEAFF.

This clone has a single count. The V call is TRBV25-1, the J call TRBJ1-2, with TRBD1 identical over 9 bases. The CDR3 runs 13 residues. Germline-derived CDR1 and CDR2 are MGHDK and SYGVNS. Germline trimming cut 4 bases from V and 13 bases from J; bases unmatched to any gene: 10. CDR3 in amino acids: CASSARTGVYFTF. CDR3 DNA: TGTGCCAGCAGTGCGAGGACAGGGGTGTATTTCACCTTC.

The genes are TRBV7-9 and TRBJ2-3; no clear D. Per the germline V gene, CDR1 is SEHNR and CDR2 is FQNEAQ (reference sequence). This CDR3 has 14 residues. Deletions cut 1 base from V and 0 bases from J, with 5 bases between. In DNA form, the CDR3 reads TGTGCCAGCAGCTTAGTTCAGAGCACAGATACGCAGTATTTT. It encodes CASSLVQSTDTQYF.

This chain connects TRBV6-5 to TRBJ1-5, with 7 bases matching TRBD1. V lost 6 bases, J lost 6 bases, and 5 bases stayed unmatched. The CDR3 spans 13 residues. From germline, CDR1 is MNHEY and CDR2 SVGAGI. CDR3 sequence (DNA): TGTGCCAGCAGCGCCTCAGGGGGTCAGCCCCAGCATTTT. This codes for CASSASGGQPQHF.

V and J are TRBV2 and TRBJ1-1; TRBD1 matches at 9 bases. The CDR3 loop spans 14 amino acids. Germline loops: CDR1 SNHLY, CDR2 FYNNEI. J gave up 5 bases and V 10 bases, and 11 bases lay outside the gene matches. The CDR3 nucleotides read TGTGCCACCAAAAGGGGACAGGGAGGTACTGAAGCTTTCTTT. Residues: CATKRGQGGTEAFF.

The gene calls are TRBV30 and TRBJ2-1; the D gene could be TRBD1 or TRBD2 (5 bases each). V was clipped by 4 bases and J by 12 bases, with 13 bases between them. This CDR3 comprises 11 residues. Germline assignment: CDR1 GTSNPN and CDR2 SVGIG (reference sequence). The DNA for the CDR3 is TGTGCCTGGAACCCTCGGGGACGGCAGTTCTTC. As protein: CAWNPRGRQFF.

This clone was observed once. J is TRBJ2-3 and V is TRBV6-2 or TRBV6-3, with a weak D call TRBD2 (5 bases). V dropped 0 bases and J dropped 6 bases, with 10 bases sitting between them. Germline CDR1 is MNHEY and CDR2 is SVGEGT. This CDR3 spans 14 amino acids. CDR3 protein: CASSYSRESDTQYF. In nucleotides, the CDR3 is TGTGCCAGCAGTTACTCGAGGGAGTCGGATACGCAGTATTTT.

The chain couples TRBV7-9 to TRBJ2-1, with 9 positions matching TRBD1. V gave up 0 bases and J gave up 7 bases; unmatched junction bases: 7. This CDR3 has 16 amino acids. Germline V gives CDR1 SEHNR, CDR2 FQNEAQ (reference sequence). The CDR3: CASSLATWTGVNEQFF. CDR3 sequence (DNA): TGTGCCAGCAGCTTAGCCACGTGGACAGGGGTTAATGAGCAGTTCTTC.

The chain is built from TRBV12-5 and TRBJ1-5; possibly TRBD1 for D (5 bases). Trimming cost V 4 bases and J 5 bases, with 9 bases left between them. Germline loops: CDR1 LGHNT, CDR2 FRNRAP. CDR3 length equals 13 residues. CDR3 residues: CASGSLRDQPQHF. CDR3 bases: TGTGCTAGTGGTTCCCTCAGGGATCAGCCCCAGCATTTT.

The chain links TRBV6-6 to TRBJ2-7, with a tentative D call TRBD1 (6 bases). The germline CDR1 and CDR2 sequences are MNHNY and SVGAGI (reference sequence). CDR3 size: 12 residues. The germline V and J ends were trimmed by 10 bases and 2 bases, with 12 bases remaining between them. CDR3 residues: CATTGYPYEQYF. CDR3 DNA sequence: TGTGCCACCACAGGGTACCCCTACGAGCAGTACTTC.

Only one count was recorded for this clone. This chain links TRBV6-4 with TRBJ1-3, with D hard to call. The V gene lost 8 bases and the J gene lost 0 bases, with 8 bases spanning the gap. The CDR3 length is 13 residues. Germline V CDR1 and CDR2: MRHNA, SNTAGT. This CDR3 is CASDGGSGNTIYF. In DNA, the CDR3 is TGTGCCAGCGACGGCGGCTCTGGAAACACCATATATTTT.

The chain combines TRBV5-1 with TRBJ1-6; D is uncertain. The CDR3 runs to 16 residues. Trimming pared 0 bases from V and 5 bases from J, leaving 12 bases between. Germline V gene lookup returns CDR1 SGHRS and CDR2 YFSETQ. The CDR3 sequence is CASSLVFRLDNSPLHF. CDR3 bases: TGCGCCAGCAGCTTGGTGTTTCGACTGGATAATTCACCCCTCCACTTT.